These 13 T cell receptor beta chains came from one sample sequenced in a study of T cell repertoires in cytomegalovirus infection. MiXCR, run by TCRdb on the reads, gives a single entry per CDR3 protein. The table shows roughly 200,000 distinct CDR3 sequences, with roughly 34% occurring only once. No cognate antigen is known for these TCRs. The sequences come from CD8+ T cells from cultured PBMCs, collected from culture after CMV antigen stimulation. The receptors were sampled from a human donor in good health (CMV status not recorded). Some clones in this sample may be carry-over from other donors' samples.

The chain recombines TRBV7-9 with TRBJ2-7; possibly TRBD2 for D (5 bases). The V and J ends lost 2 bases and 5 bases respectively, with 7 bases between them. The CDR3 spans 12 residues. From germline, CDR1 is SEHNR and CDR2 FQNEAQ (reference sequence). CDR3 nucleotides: TGTGCCAGCAGCTTACTAGCCAACGAGCAGTACTTC. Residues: CASSLLANEQYF.

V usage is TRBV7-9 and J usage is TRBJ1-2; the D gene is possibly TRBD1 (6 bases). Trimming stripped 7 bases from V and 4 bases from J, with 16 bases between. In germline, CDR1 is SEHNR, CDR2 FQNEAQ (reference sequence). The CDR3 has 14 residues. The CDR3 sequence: CASTPVQQGYGYTF. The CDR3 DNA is TGTGCCAGCACCCCCGTCCAACAGGGCTATGGCTACACCTTC. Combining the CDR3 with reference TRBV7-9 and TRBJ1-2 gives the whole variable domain DTGVSQNPRHKITKRGQNVTFRCDPISEHNRLYWYRQTLGQGPEFLTYFQNEAQLEKSRLLSDRFSAERPKGSFSTLEIQRTEQGDSAMYLCASTPVQQGYGYTFGSGTRLTVV.

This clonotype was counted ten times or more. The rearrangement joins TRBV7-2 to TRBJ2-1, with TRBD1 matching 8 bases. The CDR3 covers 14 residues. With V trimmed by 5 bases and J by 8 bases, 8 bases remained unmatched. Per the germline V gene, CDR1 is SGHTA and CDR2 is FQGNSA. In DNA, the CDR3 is TGTGCCAGCAGCCCCCCGGACAGGGAGGATGAGCAGTTCTTC. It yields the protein CASSPPDREDEQFF.

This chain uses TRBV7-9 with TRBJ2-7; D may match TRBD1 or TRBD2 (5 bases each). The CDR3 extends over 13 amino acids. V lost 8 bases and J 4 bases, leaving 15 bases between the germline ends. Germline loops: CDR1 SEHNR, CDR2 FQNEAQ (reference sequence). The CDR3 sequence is CASSWGGQYEQYF. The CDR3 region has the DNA TGTGCCAGCTCCTGGGGCGGGCAATACGAGCAGTACTTC. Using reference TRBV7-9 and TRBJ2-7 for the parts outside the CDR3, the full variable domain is DTGVSQNPRHKITKRGQNVTFRCDPISEHNRLYWYRQTLGQGPEFLTYFQNEAQLEKSRLLSDRFSAERPKGSFSTLEIQRTEQGDSAMYLCASSWGGQYEQYFGPGTRLTVT.

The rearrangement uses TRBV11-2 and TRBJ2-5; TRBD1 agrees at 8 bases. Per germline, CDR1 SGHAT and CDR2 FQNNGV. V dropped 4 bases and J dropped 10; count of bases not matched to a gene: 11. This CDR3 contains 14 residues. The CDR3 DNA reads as TGTGCCAGCAGCTCCGGACAGGGAAGATTCGGCCAGTACTTC. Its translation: CASSSGQGRFGQYF.

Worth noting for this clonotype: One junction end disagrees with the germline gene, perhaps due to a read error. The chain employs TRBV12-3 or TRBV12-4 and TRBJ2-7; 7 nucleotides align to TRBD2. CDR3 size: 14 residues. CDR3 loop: CASSSPGTTSSLDF. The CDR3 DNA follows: TGTGCCAGCAGTTCCCCCGGGACTACGTCTTCTTTGGACTTC.

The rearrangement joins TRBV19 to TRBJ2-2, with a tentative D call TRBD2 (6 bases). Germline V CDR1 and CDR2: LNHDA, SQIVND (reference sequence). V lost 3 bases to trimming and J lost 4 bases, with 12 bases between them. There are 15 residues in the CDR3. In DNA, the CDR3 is TGTGCCAGTAGTATGTGGCGGGAAAGCACCGGGGAGCTGTTTTTT. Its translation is CASSMWRESTGELFF.

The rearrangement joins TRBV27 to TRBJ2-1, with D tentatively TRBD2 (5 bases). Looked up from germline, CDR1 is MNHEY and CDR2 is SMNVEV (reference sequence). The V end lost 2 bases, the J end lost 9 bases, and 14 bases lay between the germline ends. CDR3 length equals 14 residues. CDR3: CASSLAARRTEQFF. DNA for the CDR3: TGTGCCAGCAGTTTAGCCGCCAGGAGGACTGAGCAGTTCTTC.

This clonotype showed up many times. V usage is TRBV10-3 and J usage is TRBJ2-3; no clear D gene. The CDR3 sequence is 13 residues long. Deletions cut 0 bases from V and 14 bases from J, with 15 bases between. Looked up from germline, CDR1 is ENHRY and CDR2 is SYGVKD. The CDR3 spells CAISESGDWGRYF. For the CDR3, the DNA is TGTGCCATCAGTGAGTCCGGAGACTGGGGTCGGTATTTT.

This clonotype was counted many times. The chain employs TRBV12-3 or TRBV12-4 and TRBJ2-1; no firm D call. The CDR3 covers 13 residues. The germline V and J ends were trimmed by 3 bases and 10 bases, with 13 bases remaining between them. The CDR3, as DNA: TGTGCCAGCAGTTTTAAGGAGTCTGGAGAGCAGTTCTTC. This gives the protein CASSFKESGEQFF.

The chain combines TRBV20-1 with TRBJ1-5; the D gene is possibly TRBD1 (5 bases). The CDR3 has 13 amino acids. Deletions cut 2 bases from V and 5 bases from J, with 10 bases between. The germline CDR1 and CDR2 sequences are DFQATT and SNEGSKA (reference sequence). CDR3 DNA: TGCAGTGCTAGATCTCAGGGAGATCAGCCCCAGCATTTT. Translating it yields CSARSQGDQPQHF.

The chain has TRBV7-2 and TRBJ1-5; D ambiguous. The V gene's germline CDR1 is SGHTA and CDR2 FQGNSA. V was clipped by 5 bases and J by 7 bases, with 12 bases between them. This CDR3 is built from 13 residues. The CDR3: CASSPGERQPQHF. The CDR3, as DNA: TGTGCCAGCAGCCCAGGCGAGCGGCAGCCCCAGCATTTT.

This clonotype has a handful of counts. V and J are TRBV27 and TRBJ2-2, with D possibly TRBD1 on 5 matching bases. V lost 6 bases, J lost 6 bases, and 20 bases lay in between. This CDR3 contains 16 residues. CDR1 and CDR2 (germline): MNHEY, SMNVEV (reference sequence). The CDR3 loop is CASSPEAGSGPGELFF. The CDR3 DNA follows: TGTGCCAGCAGCCCAGAAGCAGGGTCAGGCCCCGGGGAGCTGTTTTTT.